The clone carrying this T cell receptor (beta chain) was recorded only once. This sample is part of a study of identical twins. MiXCR was run by TCRdb on the 5' RACE reads, yielding one entry per CDR3 protein. The sample carries a few hundred thousand distinct CDR3 sequences, 20% to 25% recorded once. These sequences were also reported in another study, on T cells expressing NK-cell markers. In that study: The authors derived TCR beta repertoires from sorted CD3+CD56+NKG2C+, CD3+CD56+NKG2C- and CD3+CD56-NKG2C+ T cells.

This clonotype was sampled from a woman aged 18-29 years in good health. Sequencing used CD4+ T cells sorted from blood.

In DNA form, the CDR3 reads TGTGCCAGCACCCCCCCGGGGGAGCGATACGAGCAGTACTTC. Amino acid sequence: CASTPPGERYEQYF. The chain combines TRBV6-1 with TRBJ2-7, with a weak D call TRBD2 (6 bases). The CDR3 length is 14 residues. The germline V gene encodes CDR1 MNHNS and CDR2 SASEGT. V dropped 7 bases and J dropped 4 bases, with 17 bases sitting between them.